The next 9 T cell receptor beta chains were all read from a single sample in a study of shared clonotypes between healthy human individuals. The protocol was immunoSEQ multiplex PCR, while the TCRdb copy is restricted to in-frame clones and leaves out a portion. The sample has some 700,000 clones, less than 95% seen once; the top ten hold roughly 36%. Sequences were obtained from memory CD8+ T cells from PBMCs. Subset denoted: CD45RO+ cells pooled with CCR7-negative TemRA cells. All receptors derive from a man younger than 30 in good health. Some clones in this sample may be carry-over from other donors' samples.

The V gene is TRBV28, the J gene TRBJ1-5; 9 positions match TRBD1. This CDR3 spans 16 amino acids. Germline CDR1 reads MDHEN; CDR2 reads SYDVKM. V dropped 5 bases and J dropped 3; count of bases not matched to a gene: 8. CDR3 sequence (DNA): TGTGCCAGCAGTCTGAGCTGGACAGGGGACAATCAGCCCCAGCATTTT. Encoded protein: CASSLSWTGDNQPQHF. The full variable domain, with the rest looked up from reference TRBV28 and TRBJ1-5, is DVKVTQSSRYLVKRTGEKVFLECVQDMDHENMFWYRQDPGLGLRLIYFSYDVKMKEKGDIPEGYSVSREKKERFSLILESASTNQTSMYLCASSLSWTGDNQPQHFGDGTRLSIL.

This clone was observed a handful of times. V usage is TRBV4-1 and J usage is TRBJ1-5; 10 positions match TRBD1. Germline lookup yields CDR1 MGHRA and CDR2 YSYEKL. CDR3 size: 15 residues. Trimming removed 3 bases from V and 7 bases from J; junction bases left unmatched: 6. The CDR3 DNA follows: TGCGCCAGCAGCCATGTGGGACAGGGGTCCCAGCCCCAGCATTTT. It is translated as CASSHVGQGSQPQHF.

V is TRBV10-3 and J is TRBJ2-2; D unclear. The germline gives CDR1 ENHRY, CDR2 SYGVKD. Deletions cut 10 bases from V and 8 bases from J, with 8 bases between. The CDR3 is 10 residues long. The CDR3 loop is CATGAGELFF. The CDR3 coding sequence is TGTGCCACCGGAGCGGGGGAGCTGTTTTTT.

The gene calls are TRBV5-6 and TRBJ2-2; D is unresolved. V lost 4 bases to trimming and J lost 1 base, with 8 bases between them. This CDR3 contains 14 residues. In germline, CDR1 is SGHDT, CDR2 YYEEEE. The CDR3 coding sequence is TGTGCCAGCAGCCCCCTGGAGAACACCGGGGAGCTGTTTTTT. As protein: CASSPLENTGELFF.

The J gene is TRBJ2-7, the V gene TRBV9; D is undetermined. Germline CDR1 is SGDLS and CDR2 is YYNGEE. Trimming stripped 1 base from V and 3 bases from J, with 11 bases between. This CDR3 comprises 14 residues. The CDR3 DNA reads TGTGCCAGCAGCGTAAGTCAGACGGGCTACGAGCAGTACTTC. Translated, it gives CASSVSQTGYEQYF.

This chain links TRBV28 with TRBJ2-1; perhaps TRBD2 as D (6 bases). This CDR3 has 15 residues. Germline V CDR1 and CDR2: MDHEN, SYDVKM. V was cut by 2 bases and J by 5 bases, with 13 bases left in between. The CDR3 DNA reads TGTGCCAGCAGTTTAGGAGGGACGGTTGACAATGAGCAGTTCTTC. Amino acids: CASSLGGTVDNEQFF.

CDR3 nucleotides: TGTGCCAGCAGCGCCGTTAGGACCGGGGAGCTGTTTTTT. As protein: CASSAVRTGELFF. The rearrangement uses TRBV9 and TRBJ2-2; D ambiguous. CDR1 SGDLS and CDR2 YYNGEE come from the germline V gene. Trimming left V 3 bases short and J 5 bases short, with 8 bases between. The CDR3 totals 13 residues.

The rearrangement joins TRBV7-7 to TRBJ2-5; D gene uncertain. Germline V CDR1 and CDR2: SSHAT, FNYEAQ (reference sequence). Trimming stripped 1 base from V and 5 bases from J, with 14 bases between. CDR3 size: 15 residues. The DNA for the CDR3 is TGTGCCAGCAGCTTAGGCCATCCGGGTTGGGAGACCCAGTACTTC. Its protein is CASSLGHPGWETQYF.

The chain joins TRBV5-1 to TRBJ2-5, with no clear D. This CDR3 comprises 13 residues. The V end was cut by 2 bases, the J end by 10 bases, with 15 bases between. CDR1 and CDR2 from the germline V gene are SGHRS and YFSETQ. The CDR3 DNA reads TGCGCCAGCAGCTTATATGGTGGGGATGACCAGTACTTC. Encoded protein: CASSLYGGDDQYF.